Below are 10 T cell receptor beta chains sequenced from a single sample in a study of identical twins (dated by TCRdb to the mid-2010s). The library was built by means of 5' RACE. These reads were obtained on an Illumina HiSeq 2000. The public sequencing data were trimmed at Q25 with fastp and processed into clonotypes with MiXCR by TCRdb, which kept only in-frame beta chains. All rows with the same CDR3 protein become a single entry with the most common DNA and genes. Present in this sample are about 470,000 distinct CDR3 sequences, about 24% of which were seen just once. The ten largest clones take up 2.5% to 3.5% of the sample. The sample was also linked to a second study, of T cells expressing NK-cell markers.

The sample comprised CD4+ T cells sorted from blood. These receptors were collected from a woman aged 18-29 years in good health.

The genes are TRBV6-6 and TRBJ2-2; D unresolved. V was clipped by 11 bases and J by 7 bases, with 14 bases between them. In germline, CDR1 is MNHNY, CDR2 SVGAGI (reference sequence). This CDR3 has 12 residues. The CDR3 DNA is TGTGCCTCATCCGCGGAGAGCGGGGAGCTGTTTTTT. Translating gives CASSAESGELFF.

This clonotype has just a few counts. The genes are TRBV7-9 and TRBJ1-4, with a possible D match to TRBD1 (6 bases). There are 12 residues in the CDR3. V was clipped by 0 bases and J by 13 bases, with 9 bases between them. CDR1 is SEHNR, CDR2 FQNEAQ, per germline (reference sequence). CDR3 residues: CASSLARGSLFF. In nucleotides, the CDR3 is TGTGCCAGCAGCTTAGCCAGGGGCTCACTGTTTTTT.

The chain is built from TRBV12-3 or TRBV12-4 and TRBJ2-6; 7 nucleotides agree with TRBD1. There are 16 residues in the CDR3. J gave up 2 bases and V 6 bases, and 7 bases lay outside the gene matches. In nucleotides, the CDR3 is TGTGCCAGCAGCCCGACAGGGCGGACTGGGGCCAACGTCCTGACTTTC. This encodes CASSPTGRTGANVLTF.

V usage is TRBV10-1 and J usage is TRBJ2-7, with TRBD1 identical over 8 bases. This CDR3 contains 14 residues. In germline, CDR1 is WNHNN, CDR2 SYGVQD (reference sequence). Losses at the gene ends were 2 bases for V and 4 bases for J; bases not matched to a gene: 4. CDR3 coding DNA: TGCGCCAGCAGTGAGGGCAGGGGGCGTTACGAGCAGTACTTC. Residues: CASSEGRGRYEQYF.

CDR3 in DNA: TGTGCCAGCAGCTTGGCTAGCGGCCGACGACTTGAGCAGTTCTTC. This sequence encodes CASSLASGRRLEQFF. V gene TRBV7-2 combines with J gene TRBJ2-1, with 7 bases identical to TRBD2. Trimming took 3 bases from V and 9 from J; bases not matched to a gene: 11. The germline V gene has CDR1 SGHTA and CDR2 FQGNSA. The CDR3 extends over 15 amino acids.

This clonotype was seen a few times. The chain recombines TRBV20-1 with TRBJ2-3, with 11 bases aligning to TRBD2. CDR1 DFQATT and CDR2 SNEGSKA come from the germline V gene (reference sequence). V dropped 3 bases and J dropped 4; count of bases not matched to a gene: 0. This CDR3 region has 13 residues. The CDR3 bases are TGCAGTGCTAGGACTAGCGGGGCAGATACGCAGTATTTT. This codes for CSARTSGADTQYF.

V gene TRBV6-5 combines with J gene TRBJ2-1; tentative D call: TRBD2 (6 bases). The CDR3 is 12 amino acids. Trimming stripped 11 bases from V and 0 bases from J, with 8 bases between. Germline V gene data show CDR1 as MNHEY and CDR2 as SVGAGI. CDR3 DNA sequence: TGTGCCCCCGGGAGCTCCTACAATGAGCAGTTCTTC. As protein: CAPGSSYNEQFF.

The rearrangement uses TRBV20-1 and TRBJ2-3; 8 bases agree with TRBD2. V was pared by 5 bases and J by 4 bases, with 5 bases of the junction left unmatched. This CDR3 is built from 13 residues. The germline V gene has CDR1 DFQATT and CDR2 SNEGSKA (reference sequence). CDR3 protein: CSARREGPDTQYF. CDR3 nucleotide sequence: TGCAGTGCTCGACGGGAGGGGCCAGATACGCAGTATTTT.

V and J are TRBV12-5 and TRBJ1-1; the D is unclear. V was pared by 4 bases and J by 1 base, with 7 bases between. The CDR3 runs 13 residues. Germline CDR1 reads LGHNT; CDR2 reads FRNRAP. The CDR3 nucleotides are TGTGCTAGTGGTTACGATAAGAACACTGAAGCTTTCTTT. This encodes CASGYDKNTEAFF.

The CDR3 nucleotides are TGTGCCAGCAGCTTACTGTACACCGGGGAGCTGTTTTTT. As protein: CASSLLYTGELFF. The chain carries TRBV11-2 and TRBJ2-2; D is ambiguous. Between the trimmed V and J ends, which lost 2 bases and 3 bases, there was a span of 4 bases. The CDR3 is 13 amino acids. Germline values: CDR1 SGHAT, CDR2 FQNNGV.